Listed below are T cell receptor beta chains from one sample, sequenced in a study of cytomegalovirus exposure and HLA in healthy donors. Profiling relied on immunoSEQ multiplex PCR, and the TCRdb table lists in-frame clones only, not all of them. Counted here are 120,000 to 150,000 clones, around 80% occurring once; the ten biggest clones make up more than 2.5%. The material sequenced was PBMCs. The receptors were gathered from a man aged 18 to 35 in good health and CMV-seropositive. The CDR3 runs from the conserved cysteine through the conserved F or W. A D gene is named only where the DNA matches it firmly. Size tells how often a clone was seen (once, few, many) or the class of an expanded clone, and some rows leave it out.

J gene: TRBJ1-2; V gene: TRBV4-1; D gene: .; clone size: .; CDR3 protein: CASSPLARETYGYTF; CDR3 DNA: TGCGCCAGCAGCCCCCTAGCCCGGGAGACCTATGGCTACACCTTC
J gene: TRBJ1-2; V gene: TRBV6-6; D gene: TRBD1; clone size: .; CDR3 protein: CASSYSTDRGTGYTF; CDR3 DNA: TGTGCCAGCAGTTACTCGACGGACAGGGGTACGGGCTACACCTTC
J gene: TRBJ2-2; V gene: TRBV6-1; D gene: TRBD2; clone size: few; CDR3 protein: CASSEDSGGELFF; CDR3 DNA: TGTGCCAGCAGTGAAGATTCGGGAGGAGAGCTGTTTTTT
J gene: TRBJ2-7; V gene: TRBV9; D gene: TRBD2; clone size: .; CDR3 protein: CASSGWGLAGGGEQYF; CDR3 DNA: TGTGCCAGCAGCGGTTGGGGACTAGCGGGAGGGGGCGAGCAGTACTTC
J gene: TRBJ2-5; V gene: TRBV6-5; D gene: TRBD2; clone size: once; CDR3 protein: CASSYPGGETQYF; CDR3 DNA: TGTGCCAGCAGTTACCCGGGGGGAGAGACCCAGTACTTC
J gene: TRBJ1-5; V gene: TRBV4-2; D gene: .; clone size: .; CDR3 protein: CASSQGLSANNQPQHF; CDR3 DNA: TGTGCCAGCAGCCAGGGACTCTCAGCAAACAATCAGCCCCAGCATTTT
J gene: TRBJ2-7; V gene: TRBV19; D gene: .; clone size: .; CDR3 protein: CASSRASSYEQYF; CDR3 DNA: TGTGCCAGTAGTAGGGCCTCCTCCTACGAGCAGTACTTC
J gene: TRBJ2-2; V gene: TRBV11-3; D gene: TRBD2; clone size: .; CDR3 protein: CASSSSGLAGLDGELFF; CDR3 DNA: TGTGCCAGCAGCTCTAGTGGCCTAGCGGGATTGGACGGGGAGCTGTTTTTT
J gene: TRBJ2-1; V gene: TRBV7-8; D gene: TRBD2; clone size: .; CDR3 protein: CASSPLAGKGNEQFF; CDR3 DNA: TGTGCCAGCAGCCCACTAGCGGGAAAAGGCAATGAGCAGTTCTTC
J gene: TRBJ2-1; V gene: TRBV29-1; D gene: .; clone size: .; CDR3 protein: CSVGGEMLSPGGYNEQFF; CDR3 DNA: TGCAGCGTTGGGGGGGAGATGCTTTCCCCAGGGGGCTACAATGAGCAGTTCTTC
J gene: TRBJ2-2; V gene: TRBV5-1; D gene: TRBD1; clone size: .; CDR3 protein: CASEIGTGGSRELFF; CDR3 DNA: TGCGCCAGCGAGATAGGGACAGGGGGATCCCGGGAGCTGTTTTTT
J gene: TRBJ2-1; V gene: TRBV6-4; D gene: .; clone size: .; CDR3 protein: CASSDHRGALNEQFF; CDR3 DNA: TGTGCCAGCAGTGACCATCGGGGGGCCCTCAATGAGCAGTTCTTC
J gene: TRBJ2-2; V gene: TRBV10-1; D gene: .; clone size: .; CDR3 protein: CASSEQNGYTGELFF; CDR3 DNA: TGCGCCAGCAGTGAGCAGAACGGGTACACCGGGGAGCTGTTTTTT
J gene: TRBJ2-7; V gene: TRBV15; D gene: .; clone size: .; CDR3 protein: CATSRGGLANEQYF; CDR3 DNA: TGTGCCACCAGCAGAGGAGGGCTAGCGAACGAGCAGTACTTC
J gene: TRBJ1-3; V gene: TRBV2; D gene: .; clone size: .; CDR3 protein: CASTPQGSGNTIYF; CDR3 DNA: TGTGCCAGCACCCCACAGGGCTCTGGAAACACCATATATTTT
J gene: TRBJ2-7; V gene: TRBV14; D gene: .; clone size: .; CDR3 protein: CASSQDEGSSHEQYF; CDR3 DNA: TGTGCCAGCAGCCAAGATGAAGGGAGCTCCCACGAGCAGTACTTC
J gene: TRBJ1-3; V gene: TRBV7-9; D gene: .; clone size: .; CDR3 protein: CASSLGSRDSGNTIYF; CDR3 DNA: TGTGCCAGCAGCTTAGGGAGCCGGGACTCTGGAAACACCATATATTTT
J gene: TRBJ2-2; V gene: TRBV10-2; D gene: .; clone size: .; CDR3 protein: CASSDPAGANTGELFF; CDR3 DNA: TGCGCCAGCAGTGACCCGGCAGGGGCGAACACCGGGGAGCTGTTTTTT
J gene: TRBJ1-5; V gene: TRBV5-6; D gene: .; clone size: few; CDR3 protein: CASSPRQTLSPQHF; CDR3 DNA: TGTGCCAGCAGCCCGAGACAGACCCTTTCGCCCCAGCATTTT
J gene: TRBJ2-1; V gene: TRBV27; D gene: .; clone size: .; CDR3 protein: CASSLLGETHEQFF; CDR3 DNA: TGTGCCAGCAGTTTACTCGGTGAAACCCATGAGCAGTTCTTC
J gene: TRBJ2-5; V gene: TRBV19; D gene: .; clone size: .; CDR3 protein: CASSSAAGTEGETQYF; CDR3 DNA: TGTGCCAGTAGTTCTGCCGCCGGGACGGAGGGAGAGACCCAGTACTTC
J gene: TRBJ2-7; V gene: TRBV15; D gene: .; clone size: .; CDR3 protein: CATSTRRQSYEQYF; CDR3 DNA: TGTGCCACCAGCACCCGGCGACAGTCCTACGAGCAGTACTTC
J gene: TRBJ1-4; V gene: TRBV7-9; D gene: .; clone size: few; CDR3 protein: CASSPPQEKLFF; CDR3 DNA: TGTGCCAGCAGCCCCCCCCAAGAAAAACTGTTTTTT
J gene: TRBJ2-3; V gene: TRBV27; D gene: .; clone size: .; CDR3 protein: CASSFRAGTQYF; CDR3 DNA: TGTGCCAGCAGTTTCCGAGCGGGTACGCAGTATTTT
J gene: TRBJ2-1; V gene: TRBV5-4; D gene: .; clone size: few; CDR3 protein: CASRWDSEEQFF; CDR3 DNA: TGTGCCAGCAGGTGGGACTCTGAGGAGCAGTTCTTC
J gene: TRBJ2-1; V gene: TRBV29-1; D gene: .; clone size: .; CDR3 protein: CSGRGNEQFF; CDR3 DNA: TGCAGCGGCAGGGGTAATGAGCAGTTCTTC
J gene: TRBJ1-2; V gene: TRBV7-9; D gene: .; clone size: few; CDR3 protein: CASSLAPEAGRGGYTF; CDR3 DNA: TGTGCCAGCAGCTTAGCCCCAGAGGCAGGGCGGGGTGGCTACACCTTC
J gene: TRBJ2-7; V gene: TRBV6-1; D gene: .; clone size: .; CDR3 protein: CASSPGWQEYYEQYF; CDR3 DNA: TGTGCCAGCAGCCCCGGGTGGCAAGAGTACTACGAGCAGTACTTC
J gene: TRBJ2-3; V gene: TRBV7-2; D gene: TRBD2; clone size: .; CDR3 protein: CASSLGGVGGPDTQYF; CDR3 DNA: TGTGCCAGCAGCTTAGGCGGGGTGGGAGGGCCAGATACGCAGTATTTT
J gene: TRBJ2-2; V gene: TRBV7-7; D gene: TRBD2; clone size: few; CDR3 protein: CASSLELAGDTGELFF; CDR3 DNA: TGTGCTAGCAGCTTAGAGCTAGCGGGAGATACCGGGGAGCTGTTTTTT
J gene: TRBJ1-2; V gene: TRBV2; D gene: .; clone size: .; CDR3 protein: CASSERREGGYTF; CDR3 DNA: TGTGCCAGCAGTGAAAGGAGGGAGGGAGGCTACACCTTC
J gene: TRBJ2-7; V gene: TRBV6-1; D gene: .; clone size: .; CDR3 protein: CASSAPRAGNYEQYF; CDR3 DNA: TGTGCCAGCAGTGCGCCGAGGGCGGGAAACTACGAGCAGTACTTC
J gene: TRBJ2-7; V gene: TRBV6-5; D gene: .; clone size: .; CDR3 protein: CASSYSLQGYYEQYF; CDR3 DNA: TGTGCCAGCAGTTACTCGTTGCAGGGTTATTACGAGCAGTACTTC
J gene: TRBJ2-1; V gene: TRBV14; D gene: TRBD2; clone size: once; CDR3 protein: CASSQDGLAGARDNEQFF; CDR3 DNA: TGTGCCAGCAGCCAAGATGGACTAGCGGGAGCTCGGGACAATGAGCAGTTCTTC
J gene: TRBJ2-7; V gene: TRBV29-1; D gene: .; clone size: .; CDR3 protein: CSVEDPDYDEQYF; CDR3 DNA: TGCAGCGTTGAAGATCCCGACTATGACGAGCAGTACTTC
J gene: TRBJ1-2; V gene: TRBV28; D gene: .; clone size: .; CDR3 protein: CASSFDSNYGYTF; CDR3 DNA: TGTGCCAGCAGTTTTGACAGTAACTATGGCTACACCTTC
J gene: TRBJ2-2; V gene: TRBV9; D gene: .; clone size: .; CDR3 protein: CASSVLRGGGELFF; CDR3 DNA: TGTGCCAGCAGCGTATTAAGGGGGGGCGGGGAGCTGTTTTTT
J gene: TRBJ2-7; V gene: TRBV5-1; D gene: TRBD2; clone size: .; CDR3 protein: CASSWTSGSSYEQYF; CDR3 DNA: TGCGCCAGCAGTTGGACTAGCGGGAGCTCCTACGAGCAGTACTTC
J gene: TRBJ2-3; V gene: TRBV29-1; D gene: TRBD2; clone size: once; CDR3 protein: CSVEGSLREGRTDTQYF; CDR3 DNA: TGCAGCGTTGAAGGCTCCCTGAGGGAGGGCCGCACAGATACGCAGTATTTT
J gene: TRBJ2-7; V gene: TRBV28; D gene: .; clone size: .; CDR3 protein: CASSFPRDSYEQYF; CDR3 DNA: TGTGCCAGCAGTTTCCCGAGGGACTCCTACGAGCAGTACTTC